This TCR beta chain came from a study of cytomegalovirus exposure and HLA in healthy donors (TCRdb year 2017). The study in broad terms: In an earlier analysis of under 750 of the donors, 250 to 350 Gb of sequence data and 90 million to 120 million unique TCR beta sequences from 180 million or so T cells were reported. A separate validation cohort of more than 100 different subjects was used in addition to the roughly 720-subject first cohort. Rather than using new phenotypic data, the later analysis identified candidate immune exposures from TCR beta sequences and from how often those sequences occurred across donors. Roughly five DR-DQ haplotypes were handled as single units for association and clustering, since linkage in the cohort was strong. HLA typing covered class I and class II loci at four-digit resolution. Roughly 300 gigabases of sequencing data and around 80 million unique TCR sequences made up an early release that covered about 640 HLA-typed donors. All discovery cohort repertoires had been generated on a single sequencing platform. To study patterns of TCR occurrence, a later analysis re-analyzed previously published TCR beta repertoires from around 700 donors and added high-resolution HLA genotyping. The study aimed to test whether signatures of past pathogen exposure could be identified by cataloging public T cell receptors. The study profiled the T cell repertoires of around 700 subjects by immunosequencing and related them to cytomegalovirus serostatus. To predict cytomegalovirus infection status, the study brought together high-throughput TCR immunosequencing, statistical association of individual TCRs with disease status, and machine learning. The number of typed donors differed by locus: roughly 629-640 for A, B, C, DRB1 and DQB1; some 500 for DQA1; 600 to 610 for DPA1; and roughly 470 for DPB1. Donor age, sex, ethnicity and CMV serostatus were collected together with the repertoire data. A later genetic analysis used genome-wide SNP genotypes for about 65% of the roughly 700 donors, treating that subset as a discovery cohort. Among several hundred genotyped donors of the cohort, an average of around 250,000 unique TCR beta nucleotide sequences was sequenced per donor, of which roughly 17% were non-productive. The genetic ancestry cluster associated with self-reported Caucasian donors included about four fifths of the roughly 360 genotyped donors. In an earlier analysis of 587 of the donors, high-throughput TCR beta sequencing was used to judge whether each TCR beta V gene segment behaved as functional or pseudogenic. Overall study results and their limits: For the cohort, immune exposure information was limited to CMV serostatus. The authors suggested that the approach could potentially be generalized to other disease states and immunological phenotypes. Broadly in line with IMGT annotations, most TCR beta V segments showed up in productive rearrangements about 90% or about 30% of the time in an earlier analysis of several hundred of the donors. When HLA alleles, especially DR and DQ, strongly co-occurred, attributing TCR associations to individual alleles was difficult. In a later analysis, the rate of TCR association differed among HLA loci, with DRB1 alleles having the most associated TCRs and HLA-C alleles having the fewest. The sequencing pipeline was judged likely to have produced a cluster of highly shared sequence variants as a technical artifact. This cohort had only TCR beta chains sequenced, and the lack of alpha or paired-chain data limited which features could be detected. In a later genetic analysis, fewer N-insertions in productive TCRs were reported among donors in an Asian-associated ancestry cluster than the 666-donor mean. Because the 87-base-pair reads could not distinguish some IMGT-functional V segments, including TRBV6-2 and TRBV6-3, those segments were excluded. A later analysis found that most CMV-associated TCR beta chains appeared HLA-restricted, with HLA associations seemingly driven largely by CMV exposure. A later analysis associated approximately 17,000 TCR beta sequences with specific HLA alleles at a false discovery rate of 0.05. Because HLA typing was missing for some donors at each locus, association tests included only the typed subset. In a later genetic analysis, a missense DCLRE1C variant was associated with V-gene and J-gene trimming of TCR beta chains, and the association was replicated in an independent cohort. Because counts were too low, seventeen rarely observed V segments, including chromosome 9 orphons, were left out of the earlier analysis of about 500 of the donors. Three of the identified cytomegalovirus-associated TCR beta chains were confirmed in vitro to be specific for cytomegalovirus antigens. The classifier was reported to diagnose cytomegalovirus status with high specificity and sensitivity in both the original cohort and the validation cohort. According to a later analysis, parvovirus B19, influenza, CMV and Epstein-Barr virus appeared linked to several top co-occurrence clusters. A total of roughly 160 TCR beta chains were listed by the study as associated with cytomegalovirus. The presence/absence analyses assumed that sequencing depth was roughly uniform across donors, and that assumption may not be true. In a later analysis, HLA-associated TCR beta chains were found to be more clonally expanded and to have lower generation probabilities than equally common non-associated chains. Correlated functional status among segregating V segments might reflect linkage disequilibrium, but an unknown experimental factor could not be ruled out. Across donors, most TCR sequences were observed very rarely, whereas some public TCRs were present in many individuals. A further reported finding was that TCR beta sequences accurately predicted the HLA-A and HLA-B alleles for most subjects in the first cohort.

Comments on this clone: Its antigen remains undetermined. The record has no base qualities; no much larger clone is one base away.

The CDR3, cysteine through phenylalanine, is 15 amino acids long. Only the CDR3 part of the read is kept: 45 bases, read in frame from the first base. V ends up 6 bases short and J 4 bases short, with an unmatched junction base count of 8. Per the germline V gene (reference sequence), LNHDA is the CDR1 and SQIVND is the CDR2. The cohort comprised fewer than 700 healthy bone marrow donors. All cohort members were sampled while nominally healthy, although unrecorded immune exposures were likely present. The donor tested CMV seronegative, placing the donor among the roughly 400 seronegative members of the cohort. A peripheral blood sample was collected from each donor, and TCR beta sequencing was performed on peripheral blood mononuclear cells. The Qiagen DNeasy Blood Extraction Kit was used to extract genomic DNA from the blood cell samples. The library came from the immunoSEQ multiplex PCR assay. The multiplex PCR relied on a mix of 60 forward primers for TCR Vbeta segments and 13 reverse primers for TCR Jbeta segments. The CDR3 region of rearranged TCR beta genes was amplified from genomic DNA with a multiplex PCR assay. The Illumina HiSeq System was used to sequence the amplified TCR beta libraries as 87-base-pair reads. Per the authors' processing: Across the 700 or so repertoires, a later analysis counted approximately 75 million unique TCR beta chains, approximately 10 million of which were shared by at least two donors. Raw reads were error-corrected and collapsed into unique sequences by a nearest-neighbor algorithm in which closely related sequences were merged to remove PCR and sequencing errors. CDR3 sequences were aligned to IMGT reference sequences to assign V, D and J gene segments. For a sequence to be retained, a match of at least six nucleotides to both a V gene segment and a J gene segment was required. Rearrangements were classified as productive when the CDR3 lacked stop codons and remained in frame with V and J, and all other rearrangements were classified as non-productive. Following IMGT convention, CDR3 was defined as the stretch from the second conserved V-encoded cysteine to the conserved J-encoded phenylalanine. The earlier analysis of a few hundred of the donors excluded any sequence lacking an unambiguous match to a single V gene segment. An earlier analysis of 587 of the donors called V segments functional above 56.7% productive rearrangements and segregating when the between-donor standard deviation exceeded 5%. A statistical classification framework was built to diagnose cytomegalovirus status from the catalog of TCR beta chain sequences. A later analysis assigned V and J genes by comparing TCR nucleotide sequences with IMGT/GENE-DB human TR gene sequences. Using the TCRdist pipeline, a later analysis assigned CDR3 sequences along with most-parsimonious VDJ recombination scenarios. In a later analysis, each TCR beta chain was defined by its CDR3 amino acid sequence together with its V-gene family, and reads without a unique V-gene family were excluded. In a later analysis, around 600 highly shared, low-generation-probability nucleotide sequences were removed to address suspected cross-contamination and a sequencing artifact. A later analysis calculated a clonal expansion index for each public chain from normalized within-repertoire ranks of inferred template counts. A later analysis computed generation probabilities with a VDJ recombination model fitted to out-of-frame rearrangements, and checked the results against IGoR. Hypergeometric tests were used in a later analysis to score TCR-TCR, TCR-HLA and TCR-CMV co-occurrence, with a repertoire-size bias correction applied to the TCR pairs. To estimate false discovery rates, a later analysis permuted the HLA or CMV assignments 20 times. In a later analysis, co-occurring TCRs were grouped using DBSCAN, and TCRdist sequence similarity was added for clustering within HLA-allele-positive subsets. Co-occurrence clustering excluded repertoires with fewer than 30,000 or more than 120,000 public chains, plus five with anomalous nucleotide sharing. Here the immuneACCESS table is served through TCRdb, limited to in-frame sequences with V and J called. Missing clones are a known gap in these copies; in checked studies unresolved V genes cover under half, and the rest lacks a known reason. V, J and clone size reflect that table, while D and trimming were determined from the DNA. In all, the sample holds about 94,000 clones, and about four fifths of those were seen once. The ten most abundant clones make up approximately 3.6% of the sample.

This receptor was identified in a woman between 40 and 55 years old in good health and CMV-seronegative. Sample: PBMCs. In this chain, TRBV19 is recombined with TRBJ2-1, with TRBD2 identical over 8 junction bases. The CDR3 sequence is CASSSRGAGYNEQFF. The sequence in DNA is TGTGCCAGTAGCTCGCGGGGGGCGGGATACAATGAGCAGTTCTTC.